What follows describes a single T cell receptor (beta chain). What it binds is not known. The data derive from a study of T cells after yellow fever vaccination. TCRdb reanalysed the 5' RACE reads using MiXCR and keeps one entry per CDR3 protein. The sample has fewer than 450,000 distinct CDR3 sequences; roughly 10% are singletons. Study-wide results and limits: Peak timing came faster in the weaker secondary response, day 5 versus 15.

This TCR was recovered from a man younger than 35 who received the YFV17D yellow fever vaccine. This specimen consisted of PBMCs, obtained on the day of the first yellow fever vaccination.

The CDR3 region is CASSWGEGYGYTF. CDR3 in DNA: TGTGCCAGCAGTTGGGGGGAGGGCTATGGCTACACCTTC. The chain links TRBV12-3 or TRBV12-4 to TRBJ1-2; D might be TRBD1 (5 bases). The CDR3 has 13 amino acids. Trimming pared 4 bases from V and 4 bases from J, leaving 10 bases between.